This entry lists 14 T cell receptor beta chains sequenced from one sample in a study of T cell responses to AZD1222 COVID-19 vaccine. The table came from immunoSEQ multiplex PCR; TCRdb's copy has only in-frame clones and leaves some out. This table holds approximately 110,000 clones, about nine tenths found once. The material was peripheral blood, obtained 28 days after the second AZD1222 dose. Source of these receptors: an adult who received the AZD1222 COVID-19 vaccine.

This chain links TRBV7-8 with TRBJ2-3; 14 bases line up with TRBD2. The CDR3 covers 16 residues. After removal of 5 bases from V and 4 bases from J, the junction contained 5 bases not matched to a gene. CDR1 and CDR2 from the germline V gene are SGHVS and FQNEAQ. This chain's CDR3 is CASSGGTSGSPDTQYF. The CDR3 coding sequence is TGTGCCAGCAGCGGGGGGACTAGCGGGAGTCCAGATACGCAGTATTTT.

The chain employs TRBV19 and TRBJ2-6; no reliable D call. The CDR3 length is 16 residues. V lost 4 bases, J lost 2 bases, and 12 bases lay in between. Germline loops: CDR1 LNHDA, CDR2 SQIVND (reference sequence). CDR3 DNA: TGTGCCAGTAGTACCGCCCGGGCTGCTGGGGCCAACGTCCTGACTTTC. Its protein product is CASSTARAAGANVLTF.

The rearrangement uses TRBV6-5 and TRBJ1-5, with D hard to call. This CDR3 region has 15 residues. The germline V gene has CDR1 MNHEY and CDR2 SVGAGI. V was shortened by 0 bases and J by 2 bases, with 8 bases between the two germline ends. This CDR3 reads CASSYSNKGNQPQHF. The CDR3 coding sequence is TGTGCCAGCAGTTACTCGAATAAAGGCAATCAGCCCCAGCATTTT.

The V call is TRBV20-1, the J call TRBJ1-2; no reliable D call. Trimming took 3 bases from V and 3 from J, leaving 17 bases between them. The CDR3 length is 15 residues. CDR1 and CDR2 (germline): DFQATT, SNEGSKA (reference sequence). The CDR3 sequence: CSASNRQKSDYGYTF. The CDR3 nucleotides read TGCAGTGCTAGTAATCGGCAAAAGTCCGACTATGGCTACACCTTC.

The chain couples TRBV27 to TRBJ1-2, with D hard to call. Germline V lookup: CDR1 MNHEY, CDR2 SMNVEV (reference sequence). V was trimmed by 8 bases and J by 8 bases, leaving 21 bases between them. The CDR3 is 14 amino acids. The DNA for the CDR3 is TGTGCCAGCTTCAGTTTGGACGGCACTAGGGGCTACACCTTC. As protein: CASFSLDGTRGYTF.

The chain has TRBV18 and TRBJ1-2; D is unresolved. CDR3 length equals 13 residues. Germline CDR1 KGHSH, CDR2 LQKENI. V dropped 0 bases and J dropped 7 bases, with 9 bases sitting between them. The CDR3 coding sequence is TGTGCCAGCTCACCACCTCCAGGTTTTGGCTACACCTTC. This translates into CASSPPPGFGYTF. Supplemented by reference TRBV18 and TRBJ1-2, the full variable domain reads NAGVMQNPRHLVRRRGQEARLRCSPMKGHSHVYWYRQLPEEGLKFMVYLQKENIIDESGMPKERFSAEFPKEGPSILRIQQVVRGDSAAYFCASSPPPGFGYTFGSGTRLTVV.

V gene TRBV6-2 or TRBV6-3 combines with J gene TRBJ1-6; no firm D call. The CDR3 consists of 15 residues. Germline CDR1 and CDR2: MNHEY and SVGEGT. Trimming removed 5 bases at V and 5 bases at J, with 13 bases between. The CDR3 sequence: CASSNPRANNSPLHF. As DNA, the CDR3 is TGTGCCAGCAGTAACCCAAGGGCGAATAATTCACCCCTCCACTTT.

This chain joins TRBV28 and TRBJ2-5, with D possibly TRBD1 on 6 matching bases. V was cut by 6 bases and J by 1 base, with 15 bases left in between. The CDR3 is 15 residues long. Germline CDR1 reads MDHEN; CDR2 reads SYDVKM. CDR3 bases: TGTGCCAGCAGAGTCATTGACAGGTTCCAAGAGACCCAGTACTTC. This encodes CASRVIDRFQETQYF.

V gene TRBV4-1 combines with J gene TRBJ2-1; D call uncertain. This CDR3 contains 16 residues. Germline CDR1 reads MGHRA; CDR2 reads YSYEKL. Trimming shortened V by 4 bases and J by 4 bases, and 17 bases separated the two germline ends. The CDR3 DNA follows: TGCGCCAGCAGCCTTGGTACGTTAACCTTATACAATGAGCAGTTCTTC. Its translation: CASSLGTLTLYNEQFF.

The chain uses TRBV29-1 and TRBJ1-5; D is undetermined. The CDR3 consists of 14 residues. V lost 6 bases to trimming and J lost 0 bases, with 12 bases between them. Germline CDR1 SQVTM, CDR2 ANQGSEA. The CDR3 region has the DNA TGCAGCGTGAAGGACGGGGTTAGCAATCAGCCCCAGCATTTT. Translating gives CSVKDGVSNQPQHF.

This clone occurred a few times. The V gene is TRBV6-4, the J gene TRBJ1-6; 7 nucleotides line up with TRBD1. The length of the CDR3 is 15 residues. Unmatched junction bases numbered 8, after V lost 3 bases and J lost 9 bases. Germline V gene data show CDR1 as MRHNA and CDR2 as SNTAGT. The CDR3 loop is CASSESGQGGSPLHF. CDR3 in DNA: TGTGCCAGCAGTGAAAGTGGTCAGGGGGGTTCACCCCTCCACTTT.

The gene calls are TRBV7-2 and TRBJ2-7, with 9 positions matching TRBD1. The germline V gene encodes CDR1 SGHTA and CDR2 FQGNSA. The V gene end was trimmed by 5 bases and the J gene end by 1 base; junction bases not matched to a gene: 6. The CDR3 loop spans 15 amino acids. The chain's CDR3 is CASSTRQGGSYEQYF. The CDR3 DNA sequence: TGTGCCAGCAGCACAAGACAGGGGGGGTCCTACGAGCAGTACTTC.

The chain links TRBV2 to TRBJ1-1; D not certain. V was shortened by 9 bases and J by 1 base, with 3 bases between the two germline ends. The CDR3 length is 10 residues. The germline CDR1 and CDR2 sequences are SNHLY and FYNNEI. The DNA of the CDR3 is TGTGCCAGTAAGAACACTGAAGCTTTCTTT. The encoded protein is CASKNTEAFF.

The chain uses TRBV7-2 and TRBJ2-1; D gene unclear. This CDR3 is built from 13 residues. V dropped 2 bases and J dropped 9 bases, with 11 bases sitting between them. Germline V gives CDR1 SGHTA, CDR2 FQGNSA. The CDR3 DNA sequence: TGTGCCAGCAGCTTATTAGCCAATGGTGAGCAGTTCTTC. It codes for CASSLLANGEQFF.